This note documents a single TCR beta chain sequence. Its antigen is still unknown. cDNA encoding TCR beta was synthesized via 5'RACE template switching incorporating UMIs. TCRdb re-called the 5' RACE reads; one entry per CDR3 protein, DNA not given. The repertoire shows under 600,000 distinct CDR3 sequences; the top ten hold around 1.4%. This specimen comes from a study of T cells expressing NK-cell markers. Study-wide background: Sorted CD3+CD56+NKG2C+, CD3+CD56+NKG2C- and CD3+CD56-NKG2C+ T-cell subsets were beta-chain profiled. HCMV serostatus: seven of eight sequenced donors positive, one negative. Whole-study results and caveats: CD8+ T cells in over five donors included dominant NKG2C+ clonotypes at roughly 1.0-7.5%.

The specimen sequenced was blood T cells: a sorted CD56 or NKG2C T cell subset, CD4+ or CD8+ T cells, or bulk PBMC T cells (not recorded which). The clonotype comes from a woman aged 50 to 60 in good health.

The CDR3: CASRRGGAGGTFENTGELFF. The chain couples TRBV7-7 to TRBJ2-2; TCRdb selects TRBD2, and the lack of DNA leaves this call unchecked. Germline V gene lookup returns CDR1 SSHAT and CDR2 FNYEAQ (reference sequence). This CDR3 has 20 amino acids.